This is a list of T cell receptor beta chains from one sample in a study of blood T cells in healthy people across ages. TCRdb passed the 5' RACE reads through MiXCR, listing each CDR3 protein once. The table has hundreds of thousands of distinct CDR3 sequences, about half seen once. Sequencing was done on a sample of blood. All receptors come from a man older than 75 in good health. CDR3s include the opening cysteine and the closing phenylalanine or tryptophan. D genes are given only for firm matches. Clone size, where shown, is once, few, many, or a class for clones that have expanded.

d_call	v_call	j_call	clone_size	cdr3_aa	cdr3_nt
TRBD2	TRBV7-9	TRBJ2-3	few	CASSPPGGLGGYTQYF	TGTGCCAGCAGCCCCCCGGGGGGACTAGGAGGATATACGCAGTATTTT
-	TRBV20-1	TRBJ2-7	-	CSAMGTWGEQYF	TGCAGTGCTATGGGGACATGGGGTGAGCAGTACTTC
-	TRBV10-3	TRBJ2-5	-	CAISERAEGETQYF	TGTGCCATCAGTGAGCGGGCGGAGGGTGAGACCCAGTACTTC
-	TRBV3-1	TRBJ2-2	-	CASSPRRGRNTGELFF	TGTGCCAGCAGTCCCCGACGGGGGAGGAACACCGGGGAGCTGTTTTTT
TRBD1	TRBV12-3/TRBV12-4	TRBJ2-6	many	CASSVTRGRDSGANVLTF	TGTGCCAGCAGTGTAACCAGGGGGAGAGACTCTGGGGCCAACGTCCTGACTTTC
TRBD2	TRBV9	TRBJ2-7	-	CASSVAGGSYNEQYF	TGTGCCAGCAGCGTAGCGGGAGGGTCCTACAATGAGCAGTACTTC
-	TRBV2	TRBJ1-6	-	CASSLKGGLVISPLHF	TGTGCCAGCAGTCTAAAAGGGGGATTGGTAATTTCACCCCTCCACTTT
TRBD1	TRBV5-4	TRBJ2-1	-	CASSLSEWTGVTDEQFF	TGTGCCAGCAGCTTGTCCGAATGGACAGGGGTGACGGATGAGCAGTTCTTC
TRBD1	TRBV30	TRBJ2-7	-	CAWSPTGGYEQYF	TGTGCCTGGAGTCCCACAGGGGGCTACGAGCAGTACTTC
-	TRBV12-3/TRBV12-4	TRBJ1-5	many	CASSLKTGLRSNQPQHF	TGTGCCAGCAGTTTAAAGACAGGCTTAAGGAGCAATCAGCCCCAGCATTTT
-	TRBV12-3/TRBV12-4	TRBJ1-2	-	CASSRDLSRGYTF	TGTGCCAGCAGTAGGGACCTCAGTCGCGGCTACACCTTC
-	TRBV10-3	TRBJ2-3	-	CAINPLSGSTDTQYF	TGTGCCATCAACCCGCTTTCGGGGTCCACAGATACGCAGTATTTT
-	TRBV15	TRBJ2-7	-	CATSRVTATTSYEQYF	TGTGCCACCAGCAGAGTTACAGCTACGACCTCCTACGAGCAGTACTTC
-	TRBV18	TRBJ1-4	-	CASSPRGEADEKLFF	TGTGCCAGCTCACCCCGAGGGGAGGCGGATGAAAAACTGTTTTTT
-	TRBV11-2	TRBJ2-2	-	CASSSHAYGTGELFF	TGTGCCAGCAGCTCCCATGCCTATGGCACCGGGGAGCTGTTTTTT
TRBD1	TRBV12-3/TRBV12-4	TRBJ1-1	-	CASSARRTGGTEAFF	TGTGCCAGCAGCGCCCGTAGGACAGGGGGCACTGAAGCTTTCTTT
TRBD2	TRBV10-3	TRBJ2-3	-	CAITVAGRKADTQYF	TGTGCCATCACCGTAGCGGGTAGAAAAGCAGATACGCAGTATTTT
TRBD1	TRBV12-3/TRBV12-4	TRBJ2-7	many	CASSPTGPPREQYF	TGTGCCAGCAGTCCGACAGGGCCTCCTAGAGAGCAGTACTTC
-	TRBV5-5	TRBJ2-5	-	CASSLVGSQETLYF	TGTGCCAGCAGCTTGGTAGGGAGCCAAGAGACCCTGTACTTC
-	TRBV27	TRBJ2-7	-	CASSESPSRYEQYF	TGTGCCAGCAGTGAGTCCCCGAGTCGTTACGAGCAGTACTTC
TRBD1	TRBV28	TRBJ2-3	-	CASSTFRDRGTDTQYF	TGTGCCAGCAGTACATTCCGGGACAGGGGCACAGATACGCAGTATTTT
TRBD1	TRBV20-1	TRBJ2-6	-	CSARGQGGTGANVLTF	TGCAGTGCTCGGGGACAGGGGGGAACTGGGGCCAACGTCCTGACTTTC
-	TRBV5-1	TRBJ2-5	-	CASSLETDGATQYF	TGCGCCAGCAGCTTGGAGACAGATGGTGCGACCCAGTACTTC
-	TRBV12-3/TRBV12-4	TRBJ1-1	-	CASTPLSNTEAFF	TGTGCCAGCACCCCCTTGTCTAACACTGAAGCTTTCTTT
-	TRBV3-1	TRBJ2-3	few	CASSQVAGTDTQYF	TGTGCCAGCAGCCAAGTGGCGGGGACAGATACGCAGTATTTT
TRBD1	TRBV9	TRBJ2-1	few	CASSVRAGTGVNEQFF	TGTGCCAGCAGCGTAAGAGCGGGGACAGGGGTCAATGAGCAGTTCTTC
-	TRBV29-1	TRBJ2-3	many	CSVSGQSDTQYF	TGCAGCGTGAGCGGACAGTCAGATACGCAGTATTTT
TRBD2	TRBV27	TRBJ2-3	-	CASSFGTSGVPRPDTQYF	TGTGCCAGCAGTTTCGGGACTAGCGGGGTTCCGCGCCCAGATACGCAGTATTTT
TRBD2	TRBV27	TRBJ2-3	-	CASRRTSRTTQYF	TGTGCCAGCAGACGGACTAGCAGAACAACGCAGTATTTT
TRBD1	TRBV5-1	TRBJ2-5	-	CASSGGTGGDKTQYF	TGCGCCAGCAGCGGGGGGACAGGGGGCGACAAGACCCAGTACTTC
-	TRBV12-3/TRBV12-4	TRBJ1-2	-	CASSLPQGANYGYTF	TGTGCCAGCAGTTTGCCCCAAGGGGCTAACTATGGCTACACCTTC
TRBD1	TRBV7-2	TRBJ2-5	-	CASSIAPRGQGKGETQYF	TGTGCCAGCAGCATCGCCCCTCGTGGACAGGGGAAAGGAGAGACCCAGTACTTC
TRBD1	TRBV7-2	TRBJ2-7	once	CASSKGTVESEQYF	TGTGCCAGCAGCAAAGGGACAGTAGAGTCCGAGCAGTACTTC
TRBD1	TRBV7-2	TRBJ1-2	-	CASSLQGAYNYGYTF	TGTGCCAGCAGCTTACAGGGGGCATATAACTATGGCTACACCTTC
-	TRBV12-3/TRBV12-4	TRBJ2-3	few	CASSPSQADTQYF	TGTGCCAGCAGCCCCTCACAGGCAGATACGCAGTATTTT
-	TRBV12-3/TRBV12-4	TRBJ2-1	many	CASSLGSGNEQFF	TGTGCCAGCAGTCTGGGGTCGGGGAATGAGCAGTTCTTC
-	TRBV6-5	TRBJ2-3	few	CASKRKDTQYF	TGTGCCAGCAAGCGAAAAGATACGCAGTATTTT
-	TRBV5-1	TRBJ1-2	-	CASSLETGSYGYTF	TGCGCCAGCAGCTTGGAGACAGGTTCCTATGGCTACACCTTC
-	TRBV20-1	TRBJ1-2	many	CSAEGGAPLSSNYGYTF	TGCAGTGCTGAGGGGGGGGCCCCACTCTCTTCTAACTATGGCTACACCTTC
-	TRBV12-3/TRBV12-4	TRBJ2-1	-	CASSFEDRRKFF	TGTGCCAGCAGTTTTGAGGACAGAAGAAAGTTCTTC
-	TRBV7-3	TRBJ2-7	-	CASSRDTYSEQYF	TGTGCCAGTTCCCGGGACACTTATTCCGAGCAGTACTTC
TRBD1	TRBV27	TRBJ2-1	-	CASSKGQGWGNEQFF	TGTGCCAGCAGTAAAGGACAGGGCTGGGGCAATGAGCAGTTCTTC
-	TRBV25-1	TRBJ1-5	-	CASSESGVDQPQHF	TGTGCCAGCAGTGAATCCGGGGTGGATCAGCCCCAGCATTTT
TRBD2	TRBV18	TRBJ2-1	-	CASSPPAGGQETQFF	TGTGCCAGCTCACCCCCAGCGGGGGGGCAAGAGACCCAGTTCTTC